A selection of T cell receptor beta chains follows, all from one sample in a study of blood T cell repertoires in COVID-19. Measured with immunoSEQ multiplex PCR; TCRdb has only the in-frame clones, and not every one. In the table there are about 160,000 clones, roughly 85% of which are singletons. The sequenced sample was peripheral blood. The receptors were gathered from a woman in her 50s with COVID-19, enrolled during active disease. Each CDR3 is given with its conserved first and last residue. D genes are given only for firm matches. The size of a clone is reported for some rows only, either as once, few or many, or as a class for expanded clones.

CDR3aa: CASSEDRFWEQYF; CDR3nt: TGCGCCAGCAGCGAGGACAGGTTTTGGGAGCAGTACTTC; v_gene: TRBV5-1; d_gene: TRBD1; abundance: .; j_gene: TRBJ2-7
CDR3aa: CAWSVGQGYNSPLHF; CDR3nt: TGTGCCTGGAGTGTAGGGCAGGGGTATAATTCACCCCTCCACTTT; v_gene: TRBV30; d_gene: .; abundance: .; j_gene: TRBJ1-6
CDR3aa: CASTQRYGGDDEQYF; CDR3nt: TGTGCCAGCACCCAGCGGTACGGGGGGGACGACGAGCAGTACTTC; v_gene: TRBV6-5; d_gene: TRBD2; abundance: .; j_gene: TRBJ2-7
CDR3aa: CSARGGYEQYF; CDR3nt: TGCAGTGCTAGGGGGGGCTACGAGCAGTACTTC; v_gene: TRBV20-1; d_gene: .; abundance: .; j_gene: TRBJ2-7
CDR3aa: CASEMTGDQPQHF; CDR3nt: TGTGCCAGCGAAATGACAGGAGATCAGCCCCAGCATTTT; v_gene: TRBV12-3/TRBV12-4; d_gene: .; abundance: .; j_gene: TRBJ1-5
CDR3aa: CASSPNRAGDGYTF; CDR3nt: TGCGCCAGCAGCCCAAACAGGGCTGGGGATGGCTACACCTTC; v_gene: TRBV5-1; d_gene: .; abundance: few; j_gene: TRBJ1-2
CDR3aa: CASSLDTGHYNEQFF; CDR3nt: TGTGCCAGCAGCTTAGACACGGGACACTACAATGAGCAGTTCTTC; v_gene: TRBV7-6; d_gene: .; abundance: .; j_gene: TRBJ2-1
CDR3aa: CASSYTLAAGNTIYF; CDR3nt: TGTGCCAGCAGTTACACCCTGGCGGCTGGAAACACCATATATTTT; v_gene: TRBV6-5; d_gene: .; abundance: .; j_gene: TRBJ1-3
CDR3aa: CASSRQGTYGYTF; CDR3nt: TGTGCCAGCAGTCGACAGGGCACCTATGGCTACACCTTC; v_gene: TRBV6-5; d_gene: TRBD1; abundance: .; j_gene: TRBJ1-2
CDR3aa: CASSGQGFLSGNTIYF; CDR3nt: TGTGCCAGCAGCGGACAGGGTTTTCTCTCTGGAAACACCATATATTTT; v_gene: TRBV9; d_gene: TRBD1; abundance: .; j_gene: TRBJ1-3
CDR3aa: CASSPGGSADTQYF; CDR3nt: TGTGCCAGCAGTCCGGGGGGGAGCGCAGATACGCAGTATTTT; v_gene: TRBV6-5; d_gene: TRBD2; abundance: .; j_gene: TRBJ2-3
CDR3aa: CASSPPAKNIQYF; CDR3nt: TGTGCCAGCAGTCCCCCGGCCAAAAACATTCAGTACTTC; v_gene: TRBV27; d_gene: .; abundance: .; j_gene: TRBJ2-4
CDR3aa: CASSQDLGRTDTQYF; CDR3nt: TGTGCCAGCAGCCAAGACCTCGGACGGACTGATACGCAGTATTTT; v_gene: TRBV14; d_gene: .; abundance: .; j_gene: TRBJ2-3
CDR3aa: CASSLDQGWDINTEAFF; CDR3nt: TGTGCCAGCAGTTTAGACCAGGGTTGGGATATTAACACTGAAGCTTTCTTT; v_gene: TRBV28; d_gene: .; abundance: once; j_gene: TRBJ1-1
CDR3aa: CASTPPSGGGNTEAFF; CDR3nt: TGTGCCAGCACCCCCCCATCGGGGGGTGGGAACACTGAAGCTTTCTTT; v_gene: TRBV7-2; d_gene: .; abundance: few; j_gene: TRBJ1-1
CDR3aa: CASSDQRGGTQYF; CDR3nt: TGTGCCAGCAGCGACCAGAGAGGGGGTACGCAGTATTTT; v_gene: TRBV9; d_gene: .; abundance: .; j_gene: TRBJ2-3
CDR3aa: CAWTRGLDGYTF; CDR3nt: TGTGCCTGGACTAGGGGGCTTGATGGCTACACCTTC; v_gene: TRBV30; d_gene: TRBD1; abundance: .; j_gene: TRBJ1-2
CDR3aa: CAWAGTGVEKLFF; CDR3nt: TGTGCCTGGGCCGGGACAGGGGTGGAAAAACTGTTTTTT; v_gene: TRBV30; d_gene: TRBD1; abundance: few; j_gene: TRBJ1-4
CDR3aa: CASSQDLNIQPQHF; CDR3nt: TGTGCCAGCAGCCAAGATCTTAACATACAGCCCCAGCATTTT; v_gene: TRBV3-1/TRBV3-2; d_gene: .; abundance: .; j_gene: TRBJ1-5
CDR3aa: CASSQGVLGSYEQYF; CDR3nt: TGTGCCAGCAGCCAAGGAGTCCTCGGGTCCTACGAGCAGTACTTC; v_gene: TRBV3-1/TRBV3-2; d_gene: .; abundance: .; j_gene: TRBJ2-7
CDR3aa: CSVAQALRTDTQYF; CDR3nt: TGCAGCGTTGCCCAGGCACTCCGCACAGATACGCAGTATTTT; v_gene: TRBV29-1; d_gene: .; abundance: .; j_gene: TRBJ2-3
CDR3aa: CASSLAGARSHEQFF; CDR3nt: TGTGCCAGCAGCTTAGCGGGGGCCCGATCCCATGAGCAGTTCTTC; v_gene: TRBV7-2; d_gene: .; abundance: .; j_gene: TRBJ2-1
CDR3aa: CASSPVAGGPDTQYF; CDR3nt: TGTGCCAGCAGTCCGGTAGCGGGGGGGCCGGATACGCAGTATTTT; v_gene: TRBV28; d_gene: TRBD2; abundance: .; j_gene: TRBJ2-3
CDR3aa: CASSKAERTYEQYF; CDR3nt: TGTGCCAGTAGTAAGGCGGAACGGACCTACGAGCAGTACTTC; v_gene: TRBV19; d_gene: .; abundance: .; j_gene: TRBJ2-7
CDR3aa: CASSWGGETQYF; CDR3nt: TGTGCCAGCAGCTGGGGGGGAGAGACCCAGTACTTC; v_gene: TRBV7-9; d_gene: TRBD2; abundance: .; j_gene: TRBJ2-5
CDR3aa: CASSPPRTDTQYF; CDR3nt: TGCGCCAGCAGCCCCCCTAGGACAGATACGCAGTATTTT; v_gene: TRBV5-1; d_gene: .; abundance: .; j_gene: TRBJ2-3
CDR3aa: CASSQPTQTGSGNTIYF; CDR3nt: TGCGCCAGCAGCCAACCGACCCAGACTGGCTCTGGAAACACCATATATTTT; v_gene: TRBV4-1; d_gene: .; abundance: few; j_gene: TRBJ1-3
CDR3aa: CASSFFGVTEAFF; CDR3nt: TGTGCCAGCAGCTTTTTCGGGGTGACTGAAGCTTTCTTT; v_gene: TRBV5-4; d_gene: .; abundance: .; j_gene: TRBJ1-1
CDR3aa: CASSLVTFVAGGYYEQYF; CDR3nt: TGTGCCAGCAGCTTAGTTACCTTTGTAGCGGGGGGTTATTACGAGCAGTACTTC; v_gene: TRBV11-2; d_gene: TRBD2; abundance: few; j_gene: TRBJ2-7
CDR3aa: CAWRGQGMYEQFF; CDR3nt: TGTGCCTGGAGGGGACAGGGGATGTATGAGCAGTTCTTC; v_gene: TRBV30; d_gene: TRBD1; abundance: .; j_gene: TRBJ2-1
CDR3aa: CASQELAYSNQPQHF; CDR3nt: TGTGCCAGCCAGGAATTGGCTTATAGCAATCAGCCCCAGCATTTT; v_gene: TRBV27; d_gene: .; abundance: once; j_gene: TRBJ1-5
CDR3aa: CASSYSTGSLNGYTF; CDR3nt: TGCGCCAGCAGCTACTCGACAGGGAGCTTAAATGGCTACACCTTC; v_gene: TRBV5-1; d_gene: TRBD1; abundance: few; j_gene: TRBJ1-2
CDR3aa: CATNGETTGELFF; CDR3nt: TGTGCCACCAACGGGGAGACCACCGGGGAGCTGTTTTTT; v_gene: TRBV6-5; d_gene: .; abundance: few; j_gene: TRBJ2-2
CDR3aa: CASSISTTVSSHEQYF; CDR3nt: TGTGCCAGTAGTATCTCTACGACAGTTAGTAGCCACGAGCAGTACTTC; v_gene: TRBV19; d_gene: .; abundance: few; j_gene: TRBJ2-7
CDR3aa: CASSIRGGEETQYF; CDR3nt: TGTGCCAGCAGTATCCGCGGGGGGGAAGAGACCCAGTACTTC; v_gene: TRBV25-1; d_gene: TRBD2; abundance: few; j_gene: TRBJ2-5
CDR3aa: CASSPGTSGSFDEQYF; CDR3nt: TGTGCCAGCAGTCCTGGGACTAGCGGTAGTTTCGACGAGCAGTACTTC; v_gene: TRBV28; d_gene: TRBD2; abundance: .; j_gene: TRBJ2-7
CDR3aa: CASSRSPVYYEQYF; CDR3nt: TGTGCCAGTAGTAGGAGTCCCGTCTATTACGAGCAGTACTTC; v_gene: TRBV19; d_gene: .; abundance: .; j_gene: TRBJ2-7
CDR3aa: CASSLAGNQPQHF; CDR3nt: TGTGCCAGCAGTCTGGCGGGCAATCAGCCCCAGCATTTT; v_gene: TRBV27; d_gene: .; abundance: .; j_gene: TRBJ1-5
CDR3aa: CASRAGQGTPYEQYF; CDR3nt: TGTGCCAGCAGAGCGGGACAGGGGACCCCCTACGAGCAGTACTTC; v_gene: TRBV5-4; d_gene: TRBD1; abundance: few; j_gene: TRBJ2-7
CDR3aa: CASSVGTGGGEQFF; CDR3nt: TGTGCCAGCAGCGTAGGGACTGGGGGCGGTGAGCAGTTCTTC; v_gene: TRBV7-2; d_gene: .; abundance: .; j_gene: TRBJ2-1
CDR3aa: CASSPASVPDTQYF; CDR3nt: TGTGCCAGCTCACCCGCTAGCGTTCCAGATACGCAGTATTTT; v_gene: TRBV18; d_gene: .; abundance: .; j_gene: TRBJ2-3
CDR3aa: CASSRRQGSQPQHF; CDR3nt: TGTGCCAGCAGCCGACGACAGGGTTCTCAGCCCCAGCATTTT; v_gene: TRBV7-9; d_gene: TRBD1; abundance: .; j_gene: TRBJ1-5
CDR3aa: CASSLTRNTEAFF; CDR3nt: TGTGCCAGCAGCCTTACACGGAACACTGAAGCTTTCTTT; v_gene: TRBV14; d_gene: .; abundance: few; j_gene: TRBJ1-1
CDR3aa: CASSFGSQETQYF; CDR3nt: TGTGCCAGCAGCTTTGGGAGCCAAGAGACCCAGTACTTC; v_gene: TRBV7-8; d_gene: .; abundance: .; j_gene: TRBJ2-5
CDR3aa: CASSIGGQAGRSQYF; CDR3nt: TGTGCCAGTAGTATAGGAGGACAGGCCGGACGATCACAGTACTTC; v_gene: TRBV19; d_gene: TRBD1; abundance: .; j_gene: TRBJ2-5
CDR3aa: CASSEKTGWDSPLHF; CDR3nt: TGTGCCAGCAGTGAAAAGACAGGGTGGGATTCACCCCTCCACTTT; v_gene: TRBV6-1; d_gene: TRBD1; abundance: .; j_gene: TRBJ1-6
CDR3aa: CASSQTGGPTDTQYF; CDR3nt: TGCGCCAGCAGCCAGACAGGGGGACCCACAGATACGCAGTATTTT; v_gene: TRBV5-1; d_gene: TRBD1; abundance: .; j_gene: TRBJ2-3
CDR3aa: CASSPQDINTEAFF; CDR3nt: TGTGCCAGCAGCCCCCAGGACATAAACACTGAAGCTTTCTTT; v_gene: TRBV3-1/TRBV3-2; d_gene: .; abundance: .; j_gene: TRBJ1-1
CDR3aa: CASSPDSLNYGYTF; CDR3nt: TGTGCCAGCTCACCAGATAGCCTTAACTATGGCTACACCTTC; v_gene: TRBV18; d_gene: .; abundance: .; j_gene: TRBJ1-2
CDR3aa: CASSDPAEGYGYTF; CDR3nt: TGTGCCAGCAGTGACCCCGCGGAAGGCTATGGCTACACCTTC; v_gene: TRBV6-4; d_gene: .; abundance: .; j_gene: TRBJ1-2
CDR3aa: CASSLERADTQYF; CDR3nt: TGTGCCAGCAGCTTAGAGAGAGCAGATACGCAGTATTTT; v_gene: TRBV7-2; d_gene: .; abundance: .; j_gene: TRBJ2-3
CDR3aa: CAISGGGSADTQYF; CDR3nt: TGTGCCATCAGCGGCGGGGGGTCGGCAGATACGCAGTATTTT; v_gene: TRBV10-3; d_gene: TRBD2; abundance: .; j_gene: TRBJ2-3
CDR3aa: CASEWQGAQETQYF; CDR3nt: TGTGCCAGCGAATGGCAGGGGGCTCAAGAGACCCAGTACTTC; v_gene: TRBV2; d_gene: TRBD1; abundance: .; j_gene: TRBJ2-5